What follows describes a single T cell receptor beta chain. This record comes from a study of CD8 T cells in Susac syndrome. Germline V lookup: CDR1 DFQATT, CDR2 SNEGSKA (reference sequence). This CDR3 has 12 amino acids. Trimming took 2 bases from V and 8 from J, leaving 12 bases between them. Random hexamers primed reverse transcription of about 0.45 to 1 ug RNA. MiXCR, run by TCRdb on the immunoSEQ multiplex PCR reads, gives a single entry per CDR3 protein. The data contain 170,000 or so distinct CDR3 sequences, approximately 95% of them seen just once; the ten biggest clones take up about 0.13%. The rearrangement uses TRBV20-1 and TRBJ1-2; the D gene is possibly TRBD1 (5 bases). Input material: CD4+ T cells from PBMCs. The receptor was isolated from a human donor with Susac syndrome. The CDR3 region is CSARPGRGGYTF. CDR3 sequence (DNA): TGCAGTGCTAGACCGGGACGAGGAGGCTACACCTTC.